This TCR beta chain was sequenced during a study of blood T cells in healthy people across ages. Findings and limits, study-wide: Naive T cell percentage showed a strong correlation with TCR beta diversity.

J gave up 4 bases and V 7 bases, and 9 bases lay outside the gene matches. Germline lookup yields CDR1 SNHLY and CDR2 FYNNEI. The CDR3 loop spans 15 amino acids. Researchers isolated at least 7 million PBMCs per sample. A sample-barcoded 5' primer and a J-beta primer mix were used in a second PCR of roughly 6 to 11 cycles. Tags on each cDNA molecule came from a template-switch adaptor with 12 random nucleotides. TCRdb re-called the 5' RACE reads through MiXCR, storing one row per CDR3 protein. The table records around 800,000 distinct CDR3 sequences, under 45% of them present only once. For this clonotype: The target antigen is unknown.

The origin of this receptor is a man between 60 and 75 years old in good health. Input material: blood. The chain uses TRBV2 and TRBJ2-5, with TRBD2 matching 10 bases. CDR3: CASTNSGGLGETQYF. The CDR3 nucleotides read TGTGCCAGCACCAATAGCGGGGGGTTGGGAGAGACCCAGTACTTC.